This TCR beta chain was sequenced for a study of chemoradiotherapy in HPV16-positive cancers (dated by TCRdb to between 2021 and 2024). Regarding the complete study: Using functional T-cell assays on cells from two HPV16-positive patients, the researchers defined candidate HPV-specific T-cell clones and common TCR motifs. The study asked whether T-cell immunity to the HPV oncoproteins E6 and E7 changes during chemoradiotherapy and whether this immunity affects survival. The candidate HPV-specific TCRs and motifs were then tracked in TCR repertoires from more than 85 patients with HPV-related cancers. Findings and caveats that apply to the study as a whole: In HPV16-positive patients, expansion of HPV-responsive T cells during chemoradiotherapy was associated with improved recurrence-free survival. Only two HPV16-positive patients were used to derive the functional definition of HPV-specific T cells, and the survival association was reported for HPV16-positive patients. Expansion of candidate HPV-specific clones and E7-related TCR motifs was observed in the tumor microenvironment during treatment, whereas no such expansion was observed for non-HPV-specific T cells.

The junction shows trimming of 3 bases on V and 3 bases on J, and the gene matches do not reach 2 bases of it. The germline V gene provides CDR1 KGHSH and CDR2 LQKENI. The CDR3, cysteine through phenylalanine, is 14 amino acids long. Only the CDR3 region is kept as DNA, spanning 42 bases read in frame from base 1. Library generation was performed with the immunoSEQ multiplex PCR assay. As stored in TCRdb, this immuneACCESS dataset retains in-frame rearrangements with V and J assigned. A fraction of the clones does not appear; measured against another copy, unresolved V genes explain less than half of the discrepancy, and the remainder lacks a known reason. The table for this sample lists 1,500 to 1,600 clones; roughly 86% of them were counted only once. Together, the top ten hold 5.5% to 7.5% of the sample. With respect to this clone: Its antigen target is currently unknown. The sample holds no much larger clone one base away, and base qualities are not on file.

Repertoires were sampled repeatedly over the course of chemoradiotherapy so that clonal expansion in the tumor microenvironment could be followed. The sequence joins TRBV18 to TRBJ2-4; 7 central nucleotides agree with TRBD1. This receptor was obtained from a human donor with HPV-associated anogenital cancer. The sample consisted of tumor tissue, taken from a patient who underwent chemoradiotherapy. In nucleotide form, the sequence is TGTGCCAGCTCACCGGCAGGGGGCAAAAACATTCAGTACTTC. Its protein is CASSPAGGKNIQYF.